The 32 T cell receptor beta chains listed next were all sequenced from one sample in a study of blood T cell repertoires in COVID-19. Repertoires were generated with immunoSEQ multiplex PCR, while TCRdb's copy carries only in-frame clones and drops some. The data show some 150,000 clones, over 75% seen once. The specimen was peripheral blood. The receptors stem from a man aged 45-65 years with acute or convalescent COVID-19.

The table lists this clone with a few counts. J is TRBJ2-7 and V is TRBV6-1; TRBD2 matches 9 bases. V was clipped by 1 base and J by 4 bases; unmatched bases: 2. This CDR3 has 14 residues. Looked up from germline, CDR1 is MNHNS and CDR2 is SASEGT. This CDR3 reads CASSEEGLAYEQYF. Written as DNA, the CDR3 is TGTGCCAGCAGTGAAGAGGGACTAGCTTACGAGCAGTACTTC.

V usage is TRBV5-1 and J usage is TRBJ1-4, with D perhaps matching TRBD1 (5 bases). The CDR3 is 16 residues long. Per germline, CDR1 SGHRS and CDR2 YFSETQ. Trimming removed 0 bases from V and 3 bases from J, with 12 bases in between. The CDR3 nucleotides read TGCGCCAGCAGCTTGGAGCTCAGGGTGGCTAATGAAAAACTGTTTTTT. As protein: CASSLELRVANEKLFF.

The chain carries TRBV7-9 and TRBJ1-1; D gene uncertain. Trimming cost V 3 bases and J 3 bases, with 8 bases left between them. Germline V gives CDR1 SEHNR, CDR2 FQNEAQ (reference sequence). The CDR3 runs 13 residues. CDR3: CASSFNGDTEAFF. CDR3 bases: TGTGCCAGCAGCTTCAACGGGGACACTGAAGCTTTCTTT.

The chain links TRBV11-2 to TRBJ2-3; a weak D match, TRBD2 (6 bases). CDR1 and CDR2 (germline): SGHAT, FQNNGV. Trimming took off 3 bases at V and 1 base at J, with 8 bases between the two ends. The CDR3 runs to 14 residues. This CDR3 reads CASSLGGGTDTQYF. CDR3 nucleotides: TGTGCCAGCAGCTTGGGCGGGGGCACAGATACGCAGTATTTT.

The chain is built from TRBV7-2 and TRBJ1-2; D uncertain. This CDR3 region has 14 residues. The V gene's germline CDR1 is SGHTA and CDR2 FQGNSA. V was shortened by 0 bases and J by 2 bases, with 7 bases between the two germline ends. This CDR3 is CASSLARENYGYTF. As DNA, the CDR3 is TGTGCCAGCAGCTTAGCGAGGGAAAACTATGGCTACACCTTC.

The chain is built from TRBV10-3 and TRBJ1-1; tentatively, D is TRBD1 (5 bases). The V end was cut by 3 bases, the J end by 3 bases, with 11 bases between. The CDR3 covers 14 residues. Germline CDR1 reads ENHRY; CDR2 reads SYGVKD. Here the CDR3 DNA reads TGTGCCATCAGTGAAGGCAGGGCAGACACTGAAGCTTTCTTT. Encoded protein: CAISEGRADTEAFF.

The chain joins TRBV18 to TRBJ2-7, with 7 bases aligning to TRBD1. In germline, CDR1 is KGHSH, CDR2 LQKENI. The J segment lost 5 bases and the V segment lost 3 bases, leaving 4 bases of the junction unmatched. This CDR3 comprises 13 residues. CDR3 nucleotides: TGTGCCAGCTCACCTCAAGACAGGGACGAGCAGTACTTC. Encoded protein: CASSPQDRDEQYF.

The chain uses TRBV9 and TRBJ2-3; possibly TRBD2 for D (6 bases). Trimming pared 0 bases from V and 4 bases from J, leaving 15 bases between. The CDR3 covers 16 residues. CDR1 SGDLS and CDR2 YYNGEE come from the germline V gene. The CDR3 is CASSVVSEGRADTQYF. In nucleotides, the CDR3 is TGTGCCAGCAGCGTAGTATCGGAGGGCCGCGCAGATACGCAGTATTTT.

The V call is TRBV11-3, the J call TRBJ2-1; D ambiguous. This CDR3 is 15 amino acids long. Per germline, CDR1 SGHNT and CDR2 YENEEA. The V end was cut by 0 bases, the J end by 8 bases, with 14 bases between. For the CDR3, the DNA is TGTGCCAGCAGCTTAGACTATCGGCAGGCCCATGAGCAGTTCTTC. Amino acid sequence: CASSLDYRQAHEQFF.

The chain uses TRBV24-1 and TRBJ2-1; 7 bases map to TRBD2. The CDR3 totals 15 residues. CDR1 and CDR2 (germline): KGHDR, SFDVKD. V shed 8 bases, J shed 10 bases, and the junction held 16 bases outside the gene matches. Here the CDR3 DNA reads TGTGCCACCACAGGGACGGCGGGAGACTGGAGAGAGCAGTTCTTC. It codes for CATTGTAGDWREQFF.

The chain combines TRBV5-1 with TRBJ2-5; D call uncertain. The CDR3 has 16 amino acids. V gave up 1 base and J gave up 4 bases, with 17 bases separating them. Germline V CDR1 and CDR2: SGHRS, YFSETQ. CDR3 nucleotides: TGCGCCAGCAGCTTGTCCCCCTCAGGCAGTGGAGAGACCCAGTACTTC. This translates into CASSLSPSGSGETQYF.

This chain joins TRBV11-3 and TRBJ1-1, with D perhaps TRBD1 (6 bases). The CDR3 is 11 amino acids. The V end was cut by 2 bases, the J end by 8 bases, with 6 bases between. The V gene's germline CDR1 is SGHNT and CDR2 YENEEA. CDR3 protein: CASSLRGEAFF. CDR3 in DNA: TGTGCCAGCAGCTTAAGGGGGGAAGCTTTCTTT.

This chain connects TRBV6-4 to TRBJ1-6, with a weak D call TRBD1 (5 bases). The CDR3 sequence is 16 residues long. Trimming removed 3 bases at V and 2 bases at J, with 11 bases between. In germline, CDR1 is MRHNA, CDR2 SNTAGT. The CDR3 reads CASSERGLPYNSPLHF. The CDR3 nucleotides are TGTGCCAGCAGTGAAAGGGGCCTTCCCTATAATTCACCCCTCCACTTT.

The V and J genes are TRBV19 and TRBJ1-2, with D possibly matching TRBD1 (6 bases). V gave up 5 bases and J gave up 5 bases, with 15 bases separating them. This CDR3 has 14 residues. Per the germline V gene, CDR1 is LNHDA and CDR2 is SQIVND (reference sequence). CDR3 amino acids: CASSYIGTSYGYTF. For the CDR3, the DNA is TGTGCCAGTAGTTATATCGGGACAAGTTATGGCTACACCTTC.

CDR3 bases: TGTGCCAGCAGCTTGTCTAGACAGAATAGCAATCAGCCCCAGCATTTT. Translating gives CASSLSRQNSNQPQHF. The chain carries TRBV5-8 and TRBJ1-5, with a possible D match to TRBD1 (5 bases). The V gene's germline CDR1 is SGHTS and CDR2 YDEGEE. CDR3 length: 16 amino acids. The V and J ends lost 1 base and 0 bases respectively, with 11 bases between them.

This chain uses TRBV7-3 with TRBJ1-1; the D is unclear. CDR1 and CDR2 (germline): SGHTA, FQGTGA. CDR3 length: 13 residues. Between the trimmed V and J ends, which lost 5 bases and 2 bases, there was a span of 9 bases. CDR3 DNA: TGTGCCAGCAGCGTCTCCAGTAACACTGAAGCTTTCTTT. This sequence encodes CASSVSSNTEAFF.

This clone was picked up one time. The V and J genes are TRBV10-3 and TRBJ2-5; 9 bases agree with TRBD2. V was clipped by 8 bases and J by 0 bases; unmatched bases: 13. The CDR3 is 17 amino acids. Germline V CDR1 and CDR2: ENHRY, SYGVKD. The CDR3: CAIAGGSGGIHQETQYF. Here the CDR3 DNA reads TGTGCCATCGCGGGGGGTAGCGGGGGAATCCACCAAGAGACCCAGTACTTC.

This rearrangement joins TRBV5-4 to TRBJ2-7, with a possible D match to TRBD2 (6 bases). Trimming cost V 2 bases and J 2 bases, with 11 bases left between them. CDR3 length: 14 residues. CDR1 SGHNT and CDR2 YYREEE come from the germline V gene (reference sequence). CDR3 region: CASSLELAAYEQYF. The CDR3 nucleotides read TGTGCCAGCAGCTTAGAACTAGCTGCCTACGAGCAGTACTTC. Drawing the rest from reference TRBV5-4 and TRBJ2-7, the complete variable domain is ETGVTQSPTHLIKTRGQQVTLRCSSQSGHNTVSWYQQALGQGPQFIFQYYREEENGRGNFPPRFSGLQFPNYSSELNVNALELDDSALYLCASSLELAAYEQYFGPGTRLTVT.

In nucleotides, the CDR3 is TGTGCCAGCAGTTACTCTGGCGGGAGGGCTAACTACGAGCAGTACTTC. It translates to CASSYSGGRANYEQYF. This chain links TRBV6-5 with TRBJ2-7; 9 nucleotides align to TRBD2. CDR1 and CDR2 from the germline V gene are MNHEY and SVGAGI. This CDR3 region has 16 residues. The junction had 6 bases not matched to a gene; V was cut back by 0 bases and J by 3 bases.

The chain is built from TRBV19 and TRBJ2-1; 8 bases agree with TRBD2. Germline CDR1 reads LNHDA; CDR2 reads SQIVND (reference sequence). With 1 base clipped from V and 7 bases from J, the junction kept 3 bases outside the gene matches. CDR3 length: 14 residues. CDR3 residues: CASSIGLARNEQFF. DNA of the CDR3: TGTGCCAGTAGTATAGGACTAGCGCGAAATGAGCAGTTCTTC.

The chain carries TRBV27 and TRBJ2-1, with 8 nucleotides matching TRBD2. Germline V gene data show CDR1 as MNHEY and CDR2 as SMNVEV (reference sequence). This CDR3 comprises 16 residues. Losses at the gene ends were 6 bases for V and 3 bases for J; bases not matched to a gene: 10. DNA for the CDR3: TGTGCCAGCAGAACTAGCGGAGGAGCGGTCTACAATGAGCAGTTCTTC. This codes for CASRTSGGAVYNEQFF.

The chain has TRBV4-1 and TRBJ1-5, with D possibly matching TRBD1 (6 bases). The V gene's germline CDR1 is MGHRA and CDR2 YSYEKL. This CDR3 is 15 amino acids long. V was shortened by 5 bases and J by 1 base, with 12 bases between the two germline ends. The CDR3 DNA follows: TGCGCCAGCAGCGGACGGACAGCCAGCAATCAGCCCCAGCATTTT. This sequence encodes CASSGRTASNQPQHF.

This clone was observed once. This chain connects TRBV5-1 to TRBJ2-7; D might be TRBD1 (6 bases). The V end lost 6 bases, the J end lost 3 bases, and 10 bases lay between the germline ends. This CDR3 comprises 12 residues. Germline CDR1 and CDR2: SGHRS and YFSETQ. DNA of the CDR3: TGCGCCAGCACGGACAGTCGCTACGAGCAGTACTTC. Translating gives CASTDSRYEQYF.

The chain links TRBV7-9 to TRBJ2-1; 9 bases line up with TRBD2. CDR3 size: 16 residues. Germline CDR1 is SEHNR and CDR2 is FQNEAQ (reference sequence). V was clipped by 3 bases and J by 2 bases; unmatched bases: 5. The CDR3: CASSFSGRGAYNEQFF. The CDR3 DNA reads TGTGCCAGCAGCTTTAGCGGGAGAGGAGCCTACAATGAGCAGTTCTTC. Complete variable domain (other parts from reference TRBV7-9 and TRBJ2-1): DTGVSQNPRHKITKRGQNVTFRCDPISEHNRLYWYRQTLGQGPEFLTYFQNEAQLEKSRLLSDRFSAERPKGSFSTLEIQRTEQGDSAMYLCASSFSGRGAYNEQFFGPGTRLTVL.

This chain connects TRBV9 to TRBJ2-7; 7 positions match TRBD1. V lost 0 bases and J lost 2; bases outside the gene matches: 5. This CDR3 is built from 15 residues. Germline CDR1 is SGDLS and CDR2 is YYNGEE. Here the CDR3 reads CASSVGVGTAYEQYF. Here the CDR3 DNA reads TGTGCCAGCAGCGTAGGGGTTGGGACAGCCTACGAGCAGTACTTC.

The chain is built from TRBV19 and TRBJ2-5; weak D call: TRBD2 (5 bases). This CDR3 region has 15 residues. Trimming stripped 4 bases from V and 3 bases from J, with 15 bases between. CDR1 and CDR2 from the germline V gene are LNHDA and SQIVND (reference sequence). CDR3 DNA sequence: TGTGCCAGTAGTACCCCCGAGGGCAGCAAAGAGACCCAGTACTTC. It encodes CASSTPEGSKETQYF.

This chain uses TRBV4-2 with TRBJ2-7, with 9 nucleotides matching TRBD2. This CDR3 comprises 15 residues. The trim removed 1 base at V and 0 bases at J, leaving 1 base unmatched. The germline V gene has CDR1 LGHNA and CDR2 YNFKEQ. CDR3 sequence reads: CASSQVSGSSYEQYF. The DNA for the CDR3 is TGTGCCAGCAGCCAAGTTAGCGGGAGCTCCTACGAGCAGTACTTC.

This clone was recorded a few times. The chain links TRBV27 to TRBJ1-2; 7 bases are shared with TRBD1. CDR3 length: 18 residues. Germline-derived CDR1 and CDR2 are MNHEY and SMNVEV (reference sequence). The trim removed 5 bases at V and 5 bases at J, leaving 20 bases unmatched. CDR3 residues: CASSRVFLPRQGRYGYTF. For the CDR3, the DNA is TGTGCCAGCAGTCGCGTTTTCCTCCCTAGACAGGGAAGATATGGCTACACCTTC.

This chain links TRBV7-3 with TRBJ2-2; D not certain. V lost 0 bases and J 6 bases, leaving 11 bases between the germline ends. Per the germline V gene, CDR1 is SGHTA and CDR2 is FQGTGA. The CDR3 contains 15 residues. DNA for the CDR3: TGTGCCAGCAGCTTAACCTCACTTGGAGCCGGGGAGCTGTTTTTT. Translated, it gives CASSLTSLGAGELFF.

The V call is TRBV2, the J call TRBJ1-2; D is unresolved. Germline V lookup: CDR1 SNHLY, CDR2 FYNNEI. V was clipped by 6 bases and J by 7 bases, with 9 bases between them. The CDR3 is 11 residues long. CDR3 protein: CASRYSLGYTF. CDR3 in DNA: TGTGCCAGCAGATACTCTCTTGGCTACACCTTC.

Only a few counts were recorded for this clone. The rearrangement uses TRBV30 and TRBJ2-7, with 8 bases matching TRBD2. This CDR3 region has 14 residues. With 0 bases clipped from V and 2 bases from J, the junction kept 3 bases outside the gene matches. Germline V lookup: CDR1 GTSNPN, CDR2 SVGIG (reference sequence). The CDR3 coding sequence is TGTGCCTGGAGTGTAAATAGCGGGGCCTACGAGCAGTACTTC. Translating it yields CAWSVNSGAYEQYF.

The chain couples TRBV5-8 to TRBJ2-7; TRBD1 aligns across 8 bases. CDR1 and CDR2 (germline): SGHTS, YDEGEE. Trimming took 0 bases from V and 6 from J; bases not matched to a gene: 5. CDR3 length: 14 amino acids. CDR3 in amino acids: CASSLVQGAIEQYF. The CDR3 DNA sequence: TGTGCCAGCAGCTTGGTGCAGGGGGCGATCGAGCAGTACTTC.